Listed below are T cell receptor beta chains from one sample, sequenced in a study of T-cell reconstitution after alpha-beta-depleted transplantation in children. TCRdb reanalysed the PCR reads using MiXCR and keeps one entry per CDR3 protein. The sample lists fewer than 350,000 distinct CDR3 sequences, about 7.3% occurring once. The sample here was peripheral blood, taken 360 days after TCRalphabeta/CD19-depleted stem cell transplant. The source is a female patient between 2 and 15 years old who had a stem cell transplant for Fanconi anemia, so the T cells may come from the graft donor. Both conserved end residues are part of each CDR3. A D gene is named only where the DNA matches it firmly. Clone size is given for some rows only: seen once, a few or many times, or a class if the clone is expanded.

j_call v_call clone_size d_call cdr3_nt cdr3_aa
TRBJ2-3 TRBV27 many TRBD2 TGTGCCAGCAGTTTAAGTAGCGGGGGTGGAGATACGCAGTATTTT CASSLSSGGGDTQYF
TRBJ1-1 TRBV7-8 . TRBD1 TGTGCCAGCAGCGCAACCGGGACAGGGGGGACTGAAGCTTTCTTT CASSATGTGGTEAFF
TRBJ2-3 TRBV20-1 many . TGCAGTGCTAGAGTTCTAGCAGACACAGATACGCAGTATTTT CSARVLADTDTQYF
TRBJ2-2 TRBV28 . . TGTGCCAGCAGTTTTTTACCGGGGGAGACTACGAACACCGGGGAGCTGTTTTTT CASSFLPGETTNTGELFF
TRBJ2-7 TRBV20-1 many . TGCAGTGCTAGAACCGTTGGGGGGCCATTTTACGAGCAGTACTTC CSARTVGGPFYEQYF
TRBJ1-3 TRBV13 few . TGTGCCAGCAGCTTAGGAAGTGGCACAGACTCTGGAAACACCATATATTTT CASSLGSGTDSGNTIYF
TRBJ2-7 TRBV6-5 many . TGTGCCAGCAGGATCGGACAGCCCAGGGACGAGCAGTACTTC CASRIGQPRDEQYF
TRBJ2-7 TRBV7-9 many TRBD1 TGTGCCAGCACCTCCACAGGGGGCATATACGAGCAGTACTTC CASTSTGGIYEQYF
TRBJ2-7 TRBV11-2 many . TGTGCCAGCAGCTTATTAGTCTCGAGAAACGAGCAGTACTTC CASSLLVSRNEQYF
TRBJ2-3 TRBV9 . TRBD1 TGTGCCAGCAGCGTTGCACAGGGGGGCACAGATACGCAGTATTTT CASSVAQGGTDTQYF
TRBJ2-5 TRBV24-1 few . TGTGCCACCAGCAACAGGGAAGGAGGGGAGACCCAGTACTTC CATSNREGGETQYF
TRBJ1-3 TRBV10-3 many . TGTGCCATCAGTGCCCAGGTCGTCGTCCCTGGAAACACCATATATTTT CAISAQVVVPGNTIYF
TRBJ1-1 TRBV7-2 many . TGTGCCAGCAGCTTAGCACCTGGGGTATATGAAGCTTTCTTT CASSLAPGVYEAFF
TRBJ2-7 TRBV11-1 . . TGTGCCAGCAGCTTATTGGCAGGGTTTGGGACCTACGAGCAGTACTTC CASSLLAGFGTYEQYF
TRBJ2-3 TRBV7-8 few . TGTGCCAGCAGCTTAGAAGCTAGGGGAGATACGCAGTATTTT CASSLEARGDTQYF
TRBJ2-3 TRBV15 many . TGTGCCACCAGCAGAGGAGTTAGCACAGATACGCAGTATTTT CATSRGVSTDTQYF
TRBJ1-5 TRBV12-3/TRBV12-4 many . TGTGCCAGCAGTTTAGGCAGGGAGGACCAGCCCCAGCATTTT CASSLGREDQPQHF
TRBJ2-7 TRBV3-1 few TRBD2 TGTGCCAGCAGCCAATGGCTTGCGGGGGTTGTCTCCTACGAGCAGTACTTC CASSQWLAGVVSYEQYF
TRBJ1-3 TRBV14 . TRBD1 TGTGCCAGCAGCCTTCGGACAGGCTCTGGAAACACCATATATTTT CASSLRTGSGNTIYF
TRBJ2-2 TRBV25-1 many . TGTGCCAGCAGTGAAACTCTAGCCCTTGTTCCCGCCGGGGAGCTGTTTTTT CASSETLALVPAGELFF
TRBJ1-2 TRBV18 few TRBD1 TGTGCCAGCTCACTTGGGACAGGGGCCGGCTACACCTTC CASSLGTGAGYTF
TRBJ1-1 TRBV24-1 many . TGTGCCACCAGTGATTTAGAAGCGGCTTTCTTT CATSDLEAAFF
TRBJ2-5 TRBV7-2 few . TGTGCCAGCAGCTCTCACGGTAGTCTTTTCCGAGAGACCCAGTACTTC CASSSHGSLFRETQYF
TRBJ1-1 TRBV12-3/TRBV12-4 many TRBD1 TGTGCCAGCAGTTTTGAAGACAGGGGGACTGAAGCTTTCTTT CASSFEDRGTEAFF
TRBJ2-7 TRBV7-6 . . TGTGCCAGCAGCTTACAAGGACGCTTCTCCTACGAGCAGTACTTC CASSLQGRFSYEQYF
TRBJ2-7 TRBV27 many TRBD1 TGTGCCAGCCGAGATTGGGGTGGGACAGGGGACGAGCAGTACTTC CASRDWGGTGDEQYF
TRBJ2-4 TRBV7-9 many TRBD1 TGTGCCAGCAGCATCGACAGGGGCCAAAACATTCAGTACTTC CASSIDRGQNIQYF
TRBJ1-5 TRBV4-3 . . TGCGCCAGCAGCCAAGATTTTTCTGGGGATTATCAGCCCCAGCATTTT CASSQDFSGDYQPQHF
TRBJ2-6 TRBV20-1 many TRBD1 TGCAGTGCTACAGAGGGGGCGAGGTCTGGGGCCAACGTCCTGACTTTC CSATEGARSGANVLTF
TRBJ2-7 TRBV12-3/TRBV12-4 many TRBD2 TGTGCCAGCAGTTTGGGCAGGGGACTAGCGGGAGGCGAGCAGTACTTC CASSLGRGLAGGEQYF
TRBJ2-1 TRBV4-3 many . TGCGCCAGCAGCCAAGACATGGGTCTTAGGGGGAATGAGCAGTTCTTC CASSQDMGLRGNEQFF
TRBJ2-1 TRBV7-7 many TRBD2 TGTGCCAGCAGCTTAGGCGGGGGCAATGAGCAGTTCTTC CASSLGGGNEQFF
TRBJ2-1 TRBV3-1 many . TGTGCCAGCAGCCAAGAAACTAGCCTCTACAATGAGCAGTTCTTC CASSQETSLYNEQFF
TRBJ2-1 TRBV7-2 many . TGTGCCAGCAGACTTACAGGGCCTAACAATGAGCAGTTCTTC CASRLTGPNNEQFF
TRBJ2-3 TRBV29-1 . TRBD2 TGCAGCGTTGTGGGGGAACTAGCGGGCATTACTAGCACAGATACGCAGTATTTT CSVVGELAGITSTDTQYF
TRBJ1-5 TRBV7-9 many TRBD1 TGTGCCAGCAGCTTTTCTACCGGGACAGACAATCAGCCCCAGCATTTT CASSFSTGTDNQPQHF
TRBJ2-7 TRBV5-1 many TRBD1 TGCGCCAGCAGCTCGCGTCGGACAGGGACCTACGAGCAGTACTTC CASSSRRTGTYEQYF
TRBJ1-1 TRBV6-2/TRBV6-3 many . TGTGCCAGCAGTTTTGAAGGCCTCGAGGAGGTTGAAGCTTTCTTT CASSFEGLEEVEAFF
TRBJ2-6 TRBV5-1 few . TGCGCCAGCAGCTTCAGGGGTTCCTTGAGTTCTGGGGCCAACGTCCTGACTTTC CASSFRGSLSSGANVLTF
TRBJ2-3 TRBV9 many TRBD1 TGTGCCAGCAGCGTAGACAGGGGAACAGATACGCAGTATTTT CASSVDRGTDTQYF
TRBJ1-1 TRBV28 . . TGTGCCAGCAGTTTTCTGTCAAAAGGAGGACATCGGATGAACACTGAAGCTTTCTTT CASSFLSKGGHRMNTEAFF
TRBJ1-2 TRBV5-1 . . TGCGCCAGCAGCTTAGGGCTTGATGGAGGCTACACCTTC CASSLGLDGGYTF
TRBJ2-1 TRBV7-8 many . TGTGCCAGCAGTGGGAGGAGGGGGGTCTACAATGAGCAGTTCTTC CASSGRRGVYNEQFF
TRBJ1-2 TRBV27 few TRBD1 TGTGCCAGCAGTCACCAGGGGGCCGACTATGGCTACACCTTC CASSHQGADYGYTF
TRBJ1-1 TRBV20-1 many . TGCAGTGCTAGAGACACTGAAGCTTTCTTT CSARDTEAFF
TRBJ2-5 TRBV20-1 few TRBD1 TGCAGTGCTTCTCCCCCGACAGGGTTTGAAGAGACCCAGTACTTC CSASPPTGFEETQYF
TRBJ2-1 TRBV20-1 many TRBD2 TGCAGTGCTCGAACCGGGAGGGCCCAACGGGACAATGAGCAGTTCTTC CSARTGRAQRDNEQFF
TRBJ2-7 TRBV3-1 . TRBD2 TGTGCCACCTCCAAAGGGACTAGCGGGAGTTACGAGCAGTACTTC CATSKGTSGSYEQYF
TRBJ2-3 TRBV5-6 . . TGTGCCAGCAGCTTGAGAACTCTAGTCACAGATACGCAGTATTTT CASSLRTLVTDTQYF
TRBJ2-5 TRBV7-3 many . TGTGCCAGCAGCCTACGCCCCCAAGAGACCCAGTACTTC CASSLRPQETQYF
TRBJ2-3 TRBV12-3/TRBV12-4 many . TGTGCCAGCAGTTTACAGGACTGGGATACGCAGTATTTT CASSLQDWDTQYF
TRBJ1-1 TRBV7-9 . . TGTGCCAGCAGCTATCAAGATCCCGAAGCTTTCTTT CASSYQDPEAFF
TRBJ1-1 TRBV6-1 . . TGTGCCAGCGGGAGGGGTATTCCGAACACTGAAGCTTTCTTT CASGRGIPNTEAFF
TRBJ2-7 TRBV28 many . TGTGCCAGCCTTTCGACTAGGTACGAGCAGTACTTC CASLSTRYEQYF
TRBJ2-3 TRBV11-2 few TRBD2 TGTGCCAGCAGCCAGCGGGAGACGGGGGATACGCAGTATTTT CASSQRETGDTQYF
TRBJ1-1 TRBV27 . . TGTGCCAGCAAACGGGGAGACACTGAAGCTTTCTTT CASKRGDTEAFF